This TCR beta chain was sequenced in a study of OX40 agonist ivuxolimab in advanced cancers. Data came from immunoSEQ multiplex PCR; TCRdb stores just in-frame clones and leaves some out. The data contain more than 100,000 clones, 85% to 90% of them singletons. This TCR was recovered from an adult with an advanced solid tumor such as melanoma, head and neck, liver or kidney cancer. The input for sequencing was CD4+ or CD8+ T cells sorted from blood, taken in a trial of the OX40 agonist ivuxolimab.

The CDR3 DNA sequence: TGCGCCAGCAGCTGGGACGGCTATAGCAATCAGCCCCAGCATTTT. Protein sequence: CASSWDGYSNQPQHF. The V and J genes are TRBV5-1 and TRBJ1-5; D may be TRBD1 (5 bases). The ends were cut back, 3 bases at V and 0 bases at J, with 10 bases in the middle. Germline V CDR1 and CDR2: SGHRS, YFSETQ. The CDR3 loop spans 15 amino acids.